This entry lists 14 T cell receptor beta chains sequenced from one sample in a study of T cells in Graves' hyperthyroidism and ophthalmopathy. There were TCR beta CDR3 regions amplified from RNA transcripts. During a first-round RT-PCR of the TCR CDR3, the HTBI primer set was used. From the multiplex PCR reads, TCRdb called clonotypes with MiXCR, one entry per CDR3 protein. The data show hundreds of thousands of distinct CDR3 sequences, 14% to 15% seen once. Material for sequencing was blood. The source is a woman in her thirties or forties with Graves' ophthalmopathy.

This clonotype came up many times. The chain's CDR3 is CASSLQGASYEQYF. Written as DNA, the CDR3 is TGTGCCAGCAGTTTACAGGGGGCTTCATACGAGCAGTACTTC. This chain connects TRBV12-3 or TRBV12-4 to TRBJ2-7; the match to TRBD1 covers 8 bases. V gave up 2 bases and J gave up 4 bases; unmatched junction bases: 4. The length of the CDR3 is 14 residues.

In its sample, this clonotype was seen many times. The chain carries TRBV6-1 and TRBJ2-7, with 11 bases fitting TRBD1. In germline, CDR1 is MNHNS, CDR2 SASEGT. The CDR3 totals 15 residues. The V and J ends lost 6 bases and 3 bases, in that order; junction bases with no gene match: 7. CDR3 sequence: CASSRRTGGYYEQYF. In DNA, the CDR3 is TGTGCCAGCAGCCGTAGGACAGGGGGCTACTACGAGCAGTACTTC.

This clonotype was counted between two and nine times. J is TRBJ1-1 and V is TRBV6-1; 7 bases line up with TRBD1. In germline, CDR1 is MNHNS, CDR2 SASEGT. J gave up 1 base and V 3 bases, and 2 bases lay outside the gene matches. The CDR3 length is 14 residues. As DNA, the CDR3 is TGTGCCAGCAGTGAGGGACAGTCGAACACTGAAGCTTTCTTT. Its translation: CASSEGQSNTEAFF.

Many counts were recorded for this clonotype. The chain uses TRBV29-1 and TRBJ1-1, with D perhaps TRBD1 (5 bases). This CDR3 contains 13 residues. V gave up 6 bases and J gave up 0 bases, with 11 bases separating them. Germline CDR1 and CDR2: SQVTM and ANQGSEA. The CDR3 loop reads CSVEGPMNTEAFF. The CDR3 DNA follows: TGCAGCGTGGAGGGACCCATGAACACTGAAGCTTTCTTT.

Many counts were recorded for this clonotype. The chain is built from TRBV7-9 and TRBJ1-2; no firm D call. The CDR3 loop spans 11 amino acids. Germline V gene data show CDR1 as SEHNR and CDR2 as FQNEAQ (reference sequence). Trimming shortened V by 1 base and J by 10 bases, and 7 bases separated the two germline ends. The CDR3, as DNA: TGTGCCAGCAGCTTAGGAGGTGACTACACCTTC. Protein product: CASSLGGDYTF.

This clonotype has ten or more counts. V gene TRBV7-8 combines with J gene TRBJ2-2; D remains ambiguous. The CDR3 is 16 amino acids. The V gene's germline CDR1 is SGHVS and CDR2 FQNEAQ. Trimming removed 6 bases from V and 1 base from J, with 15 bases in between. The CDR3 coding sequence is TGTGCCAGCAGATCCTATTGGGAACTGAACACCGGGGAGCTGTTTTTT. Protein product: CASRSYWELNTGELFF. Full variable domain (missing parts from reference TRBV7-8 and TRBJ2-2): GAGVSQSPRYKVAKRGQDVALRCDPISGHVSLFWYQQALGQGPEFLTYFQNEAQLDKSGLPSDRFFAERPEGSVSTLKIQRTQQEDSAVYLCASRSYWELNTGELFFGEGSRLTVL.

At least ten counts were recorded for this clonotype. This chain joins TRBV6-2 or TRBV6-3 and TRBJ1-3; D unclear. This CDR3 spans 14 amino acids. CDR1 MNHEY and CDR2 SVGEGT come from the germline V gene. Trimming pared 0 bases from V and 1 base from J, leaving 4 bases between. CDR3 loop: CASSYSGSGNTIYF. CDR3 nucleotides: TGTGCCAGCAGTTACTCGGGATCTGGAAACACCATATATTTT.

This clonotype appeared many times. V gene TRBV4-1 combines with J gene TRBJ2-7, with D possibly matching TRBD1 (5 bases). The CDR3 is made up of 14 amino acids. Trimming shortened V by 1 base and J by 3 bases, and 10 bases separated the two germline ends. Germline CDR1 and CDR2: MGHRA and YSYEKL. CDR3: CASSQGQRNYEQYF. CDR3 in DNA: TGCGCCAGCAGCCAAGGACAGAGGAACTACGAGCAGTACTTC.

This clonotype was recorded at least ten times. The chain is built from TRBV7-9 and TRBJ2-2; D is ambiguous. CDR3 length: 12 amino acids. Germline values: CDR1 SEHNR, CDR2 FQNEAQ (reference sequence). The ends were cut back, 7 bases at V and 6 bases at J, with 9 bases in the middle. CDR3 bases: TGTGCCAGCACCTATGGGGCCGGGGAGCTGTTTTTT. Protein: CASTYGAGELFF.

This clonotype was counted many times. The chain carries TRBV6-1 and TRBJ1-5, with D tentatively TRBD1 (5 bases). Deletions cut 5 bases from V and 2 bases from J, with 16 bases between. The CDR3 sequence is 16 residues long. CDR1 is MNHNS and CDR2 is SASEGT in the germline V gene. CDR3 residues: CASSPRGGVGNQPQHF. For the CDR3, the DNA is TGTGCCAGCAGTCCCCGGGGCGGGGTCGGCAATCAGCCCCAGCATTTT.

This clonotype showed up many times. The genes are TRBV7-8 and TRBJ2-7; 8 positions agree with TRBD1. Looked up from germline, CDR1 is SGHVS and CDR2 is FQNEAQ. CDR3 length equals 16 residues. V was clipped by 1 base and J by 2 bases; unmatched bases: 7. The CDR3 DNA sequence: TGTGCCAGCAGCTTAGGCCCGGGACAGGCTGCCTACGAGCAGTACTTC. It yields the protein CASSLGPGQAAYEQYF.

By sample share, this clonotype is medium-sized. This chain uses TRBV29-1 with TRBJ2-2, with D unclear. CDR1 and CDR2 from the germline V gene are SQVTM and ANQGSEA. The CDR3 runs 15 residues. Trimming took off 4 bases at V and 0 bases at J, with 12 bases between the two ends. The CDR3 DNA is TGCAGCGTTGTCCTCCCTCCAGCGAACACCGGGGAGCTGTTTTTT. Protein sequence: CSVVLPPANTGELFF.

This clonotype was counted at least ten times. This sequence joins TRBV20-1 and TRBJ1-1, with D tentatively TRBD1 (6 bases). This CDR3 is built from 15 residues. Deletions cut 0 bases from V and 0 bases from J, with 11 bases between. Germline values: CDR1 DFQATT, CDR2 SNEGSKA (reference sequence). The CDR3 DNA sequence: TGCAGTGCTAGAGAGGGAACAGGGATGAACACTGAAGCTTTCTTT. Protein: CSAREGTGMNTEAFF.

This sequence joins TRBV6-4 and TRBJ2-2; D call uncertain. CDR1 and CDR2 from the germline V gene are MRHNA and SNTAGT. CDR3 length: 14 amino acids. V lost 4 bases, J lost 3 bases, and 9 bases lay in between. DNA of the CDR3: TGTGCCAGCAGTGGGGAAAGTGACACCGGGGAGCTGTTTTTT. This sequence encodes CASSGESDTGELFF.